The sample holds a few counts of the clone carrying this T cell receptor beta chain. TCRdb re-derived calls from the RT-PCR reads in MiXCR, one entry per CDR3 protein. Of around 570,000 distinct CDR3 sequences listed, 11% are singletons. The CDR3 has 13 residues. Trimming cost V 0 bases and J 4 bases, with 9 bases left between them. CDR1 and CDR2 from the germline V gene are DFQATT and SNEGSKA (reference sequence). This record belongs to a study of response to subunit inactivated influenza vaccine. These same records also appear under a second study, on T cells expressing NK-cell markers. From that paper: 5'RACE template switching with UMIs generated TCR beta cDNA. Roughly 6 of the donors carried dominant NKG2C+ clonotypes that took up roughly 1.0-8% of their CD8+ T cells.

V and J are TRBV20-1 and TRBJ1-2, with D hard to call. This sequence originates from a man in his fifties who received an inactivated influenza vaccine. Sequenced material: PBMCs from blood, taken on the day of vaccination. CDR3 nucleotides: TGCAGTGCTAGAGAACAGAAGATCTATGGCTACACCTTC. It specifies CSAREQKIYGYTF.